This entry features one TCR beta chain sequence. Cohorts were based on clinical histories the participants reported. Libraries were prepared by immunoSEQ multiplex PCR; TCRdb keeps only in-frame clonotypes and omits some of them. Of around 370,000 clones detected, approximately 90% appear once; the ten largest clones hold about 1.2%. This CDR3 is 15 amino acids long. Germline V gene sequence: CDR1 MGHRA, CDR2 YSYEKL. V was trimmed by 6 bases and J by 5 bases, leaving 19 bases between them. The data were obtained in a study of blood T cell repertoires in COVID-19. Looking at the study overall: T cells, B-cell-depleted T cells, or PBMCs provided the cDNA or gDNA that served as material.

Sequencing was done on a sample of PBMCs or T cells enriched from blood (not recorded which). The V gene is TRBV4-1, the J gene TRBJ1-1; D is possibly TRBD1 (5 bases). This clonotype was sampled from a woman under 30 who had recovered from COVID-19. CDR3 nucleotide sequence: TGCGCCAGCAGTATTGGGGCAGTCATATTAACTGAAGCTTTCTTT. It translates to CASSIGAVILTEAFF.